This T cell receptor (beta chain) derives from a study of shared clonotypes between healthy human individuals. Whole-study results and caveats: Between four donors, naive CD4 clonotypes were shared at a level of roughly 5.5%. Only blood was sampled, and tissue TCR repertoires likely differ from blood ones.

The CDR3 length is 14 residues. CDR1 is MNHEY and CDR2 is SVGAGI in the germline V gene. Between the trimmed V and J ends, which lost 2 bases and 6 bases, there was a span of 13 bases. This table comes from immunoSEQ multiplex PCR, and its TCRdb copy is limited to in-frame clones, with some not included. The table lists a few million clones, over 85% of them singletons. Every contributor of samples was a Caucasian grown-up residing in Nashville, Tennessee. On this clone itself: The antigen is undetermined.

Sequencing was performed on naive CD4+ T cells sorted from blood. The subset was: CD45RA+ positively selected. The receptor comes from a man between 18 and 35 years old in good health. The rearrangement links TRBV6-5 to TRBJ2-5, with D possibly being TRBD1 or TRBD2 (6 bases each). The CDR3 coding sequence is TGTGCCAGCAGTTACGGGGGGCGGGCAAAGACCCAGTACTTC. Its translation: CASSYGGRAKTQYF.